Listed here are 3 T cell receptor beta chains from one sample, sequenced in a study of T cell repertoires in cytomegalovirus infection. TCRdb passed the reads through MiXCR, listing each CDR3 protein once. This sample has roughly 280,000 distinct CDR3 sequences; about 13% occur once, and the top ten carry 8.8%. The sample consisted of PBMCs. These receptors were obtained from a human donor in good health (CMV status not recorded). Some clones in this sample may be carry-over from other donors' samples.

The chain carries TRBV20-1 and TRBJ2-4; a weak D match, TRBD1 (5 bases). The CDR3 sequence is 20 residues long. Trimming took 0 bases from V and 3 from J, leaving 27 bases between them. CDR1 is DFQATT, CDR2 SNEGSKA, per germline (reference sequence). The CDR3 is CSARDVSSGPRLLDKNIQYF. In DNA form, the CDR3 reads TGCAGTGCTAGAGACGTGAGTTCAGGGCCTCGCTTATTGGACAAAAACATTCAGTACTTC.

The rearrangement joins TRBV5-5 to TRBJ2-7; 8 nucleotides match TRBD1. V lost 3 bases to trimming and J lost 7 bases; unmatched junction nucleotides: 9. The CDR3 is 14 amino acids. Germline CDR1 SGHKS, CDR2 YYEKEE (reference sequence). The DNA of the CDR3 is TGTGCCAGCAGCTCCGGGACAGGTTTGAGGGAGCAGTACTTC. Protein sequence: CASSSGTGLREQYF.

This clonotype came up many times. The chain uses TRBV7-9 and TRBJ2-7; the match to TRBD2 covers 7 bases. This CDR3 is 17 amino acids long. Trimming cost V 1 base and J 3 bases; bases outside gene matches: 12. Germline V lookup: CDR1 SEHNR, CDR2 FQNEAQ (reference sequence). The CDR3 DNA follows: TGTGCCAGCAGCTTAGGGGGACTCGCGGGAGTGCACTACGAGCAGTACTTC. Protein product: CASSLGGLAGVHYEQYF. The full variable domain, its missing parts supplied by reference TRBV7-9 and TRBJ2-7, is DTGVSQNPRHKITKRGQNVTFRCDPISEHNRLYWYRQTLGQGPEFLTYFQNEAQLEKSRLLSDRFSAERPKGSFSTLEIQRTEQGDSAMYLCASSLGGLAGVHYEQYFGPGTRLTVT.